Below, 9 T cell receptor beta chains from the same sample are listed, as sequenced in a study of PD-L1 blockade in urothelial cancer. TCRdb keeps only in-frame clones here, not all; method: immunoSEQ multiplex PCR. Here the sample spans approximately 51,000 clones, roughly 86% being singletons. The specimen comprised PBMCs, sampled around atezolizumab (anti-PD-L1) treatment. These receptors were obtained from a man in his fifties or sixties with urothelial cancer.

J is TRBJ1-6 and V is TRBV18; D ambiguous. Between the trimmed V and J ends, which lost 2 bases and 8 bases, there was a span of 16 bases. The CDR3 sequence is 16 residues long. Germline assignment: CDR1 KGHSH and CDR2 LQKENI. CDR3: CASSPGSGREDSPLHF. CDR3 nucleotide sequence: TGTGCCAGCTCACCAGGGTCAGGACGGGAAGATTCACCCCTCCACTTT. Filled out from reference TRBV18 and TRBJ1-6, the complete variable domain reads NAGVMQNPRHLVRRRGQEARLRCSPMKGHSHVYWYRQLPEEGLKFMVYLQKENIIDESGMPKERFSAEFPKEGPSILRIQQVVRGDSAAYFCASSPGSGREDSPLHFGNGTRLTVT.

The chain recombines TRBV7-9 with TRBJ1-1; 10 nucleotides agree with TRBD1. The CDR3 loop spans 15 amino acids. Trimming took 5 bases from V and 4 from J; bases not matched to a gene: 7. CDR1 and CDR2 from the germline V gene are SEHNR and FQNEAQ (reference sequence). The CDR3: CASSPRTGGITEAFF. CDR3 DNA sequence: TGTGCCAGCAGCCCGCGGACAGGGGGTATCACTGAAGCTTTCTTT.

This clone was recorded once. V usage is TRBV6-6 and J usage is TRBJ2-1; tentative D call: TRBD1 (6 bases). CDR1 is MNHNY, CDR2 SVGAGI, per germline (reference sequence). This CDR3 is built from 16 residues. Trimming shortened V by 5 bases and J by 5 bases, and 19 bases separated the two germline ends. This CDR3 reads CASSHTPGHPDNEQFF. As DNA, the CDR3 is TGTGCCAGCAGTCACACTCCGGGACACCCCGACAATGAGCAGTTCTTC.

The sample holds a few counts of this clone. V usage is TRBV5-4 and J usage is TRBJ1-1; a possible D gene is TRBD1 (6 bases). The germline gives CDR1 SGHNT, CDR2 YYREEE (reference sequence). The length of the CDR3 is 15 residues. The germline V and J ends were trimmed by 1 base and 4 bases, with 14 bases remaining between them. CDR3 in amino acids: CASSLLKGRGTEAFF. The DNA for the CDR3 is TGTGCCAGCAGCTTGCTAAAAGGCAGGGGCACTGAAGCTTTCTTT.

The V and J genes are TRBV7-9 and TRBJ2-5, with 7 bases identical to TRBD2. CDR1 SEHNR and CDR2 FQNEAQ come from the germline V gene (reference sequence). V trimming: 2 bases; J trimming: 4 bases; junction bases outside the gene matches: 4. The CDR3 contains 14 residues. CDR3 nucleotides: TGTGCCAGCAGCTTAATGACTAGCCTAGAGACCCAGTACTTC. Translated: CASSLMTSLETQYF. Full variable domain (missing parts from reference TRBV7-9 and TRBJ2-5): DTGVSQNPRHKITKRGQNVTFRCDPISEHNRLYWYRQTLGQGPEFLTYFQNEAQLEKSRLLSDRFSAERPKGSFSTLEIQRTEQGDSAMYLCASSLMTSLETQYFGPGTRLLVL.

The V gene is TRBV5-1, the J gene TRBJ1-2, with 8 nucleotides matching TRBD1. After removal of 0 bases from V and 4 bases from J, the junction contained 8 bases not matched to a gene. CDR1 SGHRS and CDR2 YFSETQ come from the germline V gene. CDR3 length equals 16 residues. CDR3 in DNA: TGCGCCAGCAGCTTGGCCCCGGACAGGGCCGGCTATGGCTACACCTTC. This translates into CASSLAPDRAGYGYTF.

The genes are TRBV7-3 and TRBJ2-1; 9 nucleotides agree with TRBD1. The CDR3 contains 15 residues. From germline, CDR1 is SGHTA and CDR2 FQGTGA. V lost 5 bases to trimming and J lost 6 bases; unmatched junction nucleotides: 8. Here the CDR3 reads CASSRTGVSLNEQFF. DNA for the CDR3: TGTGCCAGCAGCAGGACAGGGGTGAGCCTCAATGAGCAGTTCTTC.

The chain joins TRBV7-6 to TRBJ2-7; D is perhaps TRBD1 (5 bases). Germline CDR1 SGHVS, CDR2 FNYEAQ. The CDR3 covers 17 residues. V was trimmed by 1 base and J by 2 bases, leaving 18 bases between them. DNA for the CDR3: TGTGCCAGCAGCTTAGTCGGGTTTTCCAAAGGGGCCTACGAGCAGTACTTC. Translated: CASSLVGFSKGAYEQYF.

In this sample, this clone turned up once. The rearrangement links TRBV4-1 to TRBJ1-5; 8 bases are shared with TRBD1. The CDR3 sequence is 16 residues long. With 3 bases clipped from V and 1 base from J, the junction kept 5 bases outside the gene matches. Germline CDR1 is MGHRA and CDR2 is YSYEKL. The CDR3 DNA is TGCGCCAGCAGCCACCGGGACAGGCGAAGCAATCAGCCCCAGCATTTT. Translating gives CASSHRDRRSNQPQHF.